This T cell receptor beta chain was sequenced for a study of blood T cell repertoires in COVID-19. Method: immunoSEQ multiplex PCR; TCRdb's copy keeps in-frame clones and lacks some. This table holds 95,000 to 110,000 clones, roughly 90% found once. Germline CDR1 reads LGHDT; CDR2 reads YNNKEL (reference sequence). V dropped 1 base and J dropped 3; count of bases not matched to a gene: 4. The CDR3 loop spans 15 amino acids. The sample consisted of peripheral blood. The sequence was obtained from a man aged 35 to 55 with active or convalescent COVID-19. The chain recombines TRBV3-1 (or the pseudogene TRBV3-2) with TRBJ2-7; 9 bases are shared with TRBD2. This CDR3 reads CASSQGPSGDYEQYF. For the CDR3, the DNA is TGTGCCAGCAGCCAAGGGCCTAGCGGGGACTACGAGCAGTACTTC.